These 2 T cell receptor beta chains originate from one sample sequenced in a study of blood T cell repertoires in COVID-19. Using immunoSEQ multiplex PCR, the repertoire was profiled, and TCRdb retains in-frame clones only, with some absent. The repertoire includes roughly 200,000 clones, roughly 87% of them detected once, and about 9.4% sits in the top ten. Sequenced input: PBMCs or T cells enriched from blood (not recorded which). The receptors here all came from a young man with acute COVID-19.

This chain joins TRBV18 and TRBJ1-1, with TRBD1 matching over 8 bases. V dropped 0 bases and J dropped 4; count of bases not matched to a gene: 13. Germline loops: CDR1 KGHSH, CDR2 LQKENI. This CDR3 is 18 amino acids long. Written as DNA, the CDR3 is TGTGCCAGCTCACCACCCGCCGGGACAGGCCTTTTTAGCACTGAAGCTTTCTTT. Protein sequence: CASSPPAGTGLFSTEAFF.

The V call is TRBV7-2, the J call TRBJ2-3, with 8 bases aligning to TRBD1. The CDR3 is 14 amino acids. CDR1 is SGHTA and CDR2 is FQGNSA in the germline V gene. Trimming took 5 bases from V and 4 from J; bases not matched to a gene: 5. The CDR3 is CASSVRQGPDTQYF. CDR3 DNA: TGTGCCAGCAGCGTAAGACAGGGGCCAGATACGCAGTATTTT.